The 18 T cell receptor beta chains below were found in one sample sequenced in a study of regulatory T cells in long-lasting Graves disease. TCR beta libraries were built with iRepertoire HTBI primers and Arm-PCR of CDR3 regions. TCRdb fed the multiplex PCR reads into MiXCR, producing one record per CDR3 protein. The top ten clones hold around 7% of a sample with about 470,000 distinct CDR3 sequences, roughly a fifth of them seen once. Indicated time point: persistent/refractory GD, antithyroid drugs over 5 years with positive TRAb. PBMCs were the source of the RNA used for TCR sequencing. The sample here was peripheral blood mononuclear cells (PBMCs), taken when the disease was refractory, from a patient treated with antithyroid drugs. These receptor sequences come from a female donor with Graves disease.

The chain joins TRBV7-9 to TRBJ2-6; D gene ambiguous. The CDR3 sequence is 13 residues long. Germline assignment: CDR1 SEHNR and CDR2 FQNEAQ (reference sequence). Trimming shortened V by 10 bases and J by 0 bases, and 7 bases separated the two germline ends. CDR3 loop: CAKAPSGANVLTF. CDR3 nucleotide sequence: TGTGCCAAGGCCCCCTCTGGGGCCAACGTCCTGACTTTC.

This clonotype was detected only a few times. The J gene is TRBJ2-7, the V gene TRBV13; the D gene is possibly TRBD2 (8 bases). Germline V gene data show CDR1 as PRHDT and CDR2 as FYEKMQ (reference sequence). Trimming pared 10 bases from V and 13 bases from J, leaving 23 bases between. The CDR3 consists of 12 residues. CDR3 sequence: CATRRGGGRPYF. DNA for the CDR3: TGTGCCACCAGAAGAGGGGGCGGGAGGCCTTACTTC.

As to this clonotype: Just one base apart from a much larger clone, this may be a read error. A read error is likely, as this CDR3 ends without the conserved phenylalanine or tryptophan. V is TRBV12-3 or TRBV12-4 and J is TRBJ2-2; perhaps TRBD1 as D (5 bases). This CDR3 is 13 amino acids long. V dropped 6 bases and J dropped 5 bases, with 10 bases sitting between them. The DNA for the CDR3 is TGTGCCAGCAGCCTCAGGGAAACCGGGGAGCTGTTTCTT. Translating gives CASSLRETGELFL.

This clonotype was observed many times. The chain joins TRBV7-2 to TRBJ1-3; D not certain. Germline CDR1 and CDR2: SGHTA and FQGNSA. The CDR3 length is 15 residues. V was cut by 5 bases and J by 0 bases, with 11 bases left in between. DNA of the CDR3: TGTGCCAGCAGCACGGCAACCCACTCTGGAAACACCATATATTTT. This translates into CASSTATHSGNTIYF.

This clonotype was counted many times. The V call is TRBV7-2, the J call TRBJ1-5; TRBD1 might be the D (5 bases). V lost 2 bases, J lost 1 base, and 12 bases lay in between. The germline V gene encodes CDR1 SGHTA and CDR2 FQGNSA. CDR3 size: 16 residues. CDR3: CASSLWVQASNQPQHF. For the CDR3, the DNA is TGTGCCAGCAGCTTATGGGTACAGGCCAGCAATCAGCCCCAGCATTTT.

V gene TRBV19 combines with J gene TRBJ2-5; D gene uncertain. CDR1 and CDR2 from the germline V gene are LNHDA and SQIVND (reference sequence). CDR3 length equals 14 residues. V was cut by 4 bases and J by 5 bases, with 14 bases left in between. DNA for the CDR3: TGTGCCAGTAGTAGTGACCCCCCGCGGGAGACCCAGTACTTC. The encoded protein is CASSSDPPRETQYF.

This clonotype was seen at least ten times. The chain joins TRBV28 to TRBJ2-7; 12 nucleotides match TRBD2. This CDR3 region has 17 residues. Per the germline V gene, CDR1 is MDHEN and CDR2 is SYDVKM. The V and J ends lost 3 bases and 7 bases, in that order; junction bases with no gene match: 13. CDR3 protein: CASSLLLAGGHSKEQYF. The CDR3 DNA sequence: TGTGCCAGCAGTTTGTTACTAGCGGGAGGCCATTCGAAGGAGCAGTACTTC.

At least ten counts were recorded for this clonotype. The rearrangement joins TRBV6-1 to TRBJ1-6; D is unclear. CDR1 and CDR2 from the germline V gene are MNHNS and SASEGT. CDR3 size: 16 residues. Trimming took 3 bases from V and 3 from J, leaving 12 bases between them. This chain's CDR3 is CASSDAAGGYNSPLHF. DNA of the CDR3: TGTGCCAGCAGTGACGCGGCGGGCGGCTATAATTCACCCCTCCACTTT.

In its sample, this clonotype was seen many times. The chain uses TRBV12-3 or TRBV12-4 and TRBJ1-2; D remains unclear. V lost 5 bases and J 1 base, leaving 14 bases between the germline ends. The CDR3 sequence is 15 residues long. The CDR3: CASSVELGFNYGYTF. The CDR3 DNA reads TGTGCCAGCAGTGTCGAACTGGGGTTTAACTATGGCTACACCTTC.

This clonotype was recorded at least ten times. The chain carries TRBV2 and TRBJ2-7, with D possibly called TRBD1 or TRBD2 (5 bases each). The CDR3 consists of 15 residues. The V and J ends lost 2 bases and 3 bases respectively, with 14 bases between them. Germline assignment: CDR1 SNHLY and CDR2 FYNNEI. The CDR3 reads CASSEYGASDYEQYF. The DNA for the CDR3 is TGTGCCAGCAGTGAATACGGGGCGTCGGACTACGAGCAGTACTTC.

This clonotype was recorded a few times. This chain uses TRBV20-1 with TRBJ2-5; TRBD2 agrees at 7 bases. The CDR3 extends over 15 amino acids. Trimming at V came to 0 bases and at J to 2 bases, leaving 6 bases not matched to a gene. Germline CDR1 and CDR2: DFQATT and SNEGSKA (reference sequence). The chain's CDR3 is CSARDGLAVQETQYF. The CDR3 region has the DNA TGCAGTGCTAGAGATGGCCTAGCGGTACAAGAGACCCAGTACTTC.

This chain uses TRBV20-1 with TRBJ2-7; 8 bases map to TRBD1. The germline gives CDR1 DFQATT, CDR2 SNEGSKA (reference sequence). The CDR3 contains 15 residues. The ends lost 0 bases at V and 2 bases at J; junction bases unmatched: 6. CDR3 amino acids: CSARDSRGPTYEQYF. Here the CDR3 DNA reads TGCAGTGCTAGAGATAGCAGGGGGCCAACCTACGAGCAGTACTTC.

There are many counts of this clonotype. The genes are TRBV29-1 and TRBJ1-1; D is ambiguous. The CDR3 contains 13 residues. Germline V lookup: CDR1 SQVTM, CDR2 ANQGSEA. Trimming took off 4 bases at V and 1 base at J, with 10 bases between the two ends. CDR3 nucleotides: TGCAGCGTTGCCGCAGAGGAGAACACTGAAGCTTTCTTT. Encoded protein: CSVAAEENTEAFF.

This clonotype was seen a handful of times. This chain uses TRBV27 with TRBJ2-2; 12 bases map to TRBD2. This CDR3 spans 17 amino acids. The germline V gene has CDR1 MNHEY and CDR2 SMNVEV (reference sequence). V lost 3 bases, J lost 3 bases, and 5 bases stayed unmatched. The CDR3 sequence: CASSFYRLAGDTGELFF. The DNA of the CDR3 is TGTGCCAGCAGTTTCTACAGACTAGCGGGAGACACCGGGGAGCTGTTTTTT.

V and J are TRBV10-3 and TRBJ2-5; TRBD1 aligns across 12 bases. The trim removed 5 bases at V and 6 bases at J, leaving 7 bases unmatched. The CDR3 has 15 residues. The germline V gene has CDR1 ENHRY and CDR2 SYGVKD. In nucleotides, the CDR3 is TGTGCCATCAGTTCGGGACAGGGGGCGGCAAAGACCCAGTACTTC. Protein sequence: CAISSGQGAAKTQYF.

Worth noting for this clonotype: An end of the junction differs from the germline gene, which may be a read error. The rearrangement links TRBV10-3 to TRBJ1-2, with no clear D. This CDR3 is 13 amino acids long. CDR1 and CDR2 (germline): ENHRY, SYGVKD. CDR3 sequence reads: CTISEGANYGYTF. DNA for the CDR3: TGTACCATCAGTGAAGGAGCTAACTATGGCTACACCTTC.

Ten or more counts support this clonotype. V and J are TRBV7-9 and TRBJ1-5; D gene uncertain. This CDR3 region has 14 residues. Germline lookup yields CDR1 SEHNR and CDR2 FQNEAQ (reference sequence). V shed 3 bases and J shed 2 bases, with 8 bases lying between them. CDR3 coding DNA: TGTGCCAGCAGCTTCGGGGAGGGCAATCAGCCCCAGCATTTT. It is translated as CASSFGEGNQPQHF.

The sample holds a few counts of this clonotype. CDR3 in DNA: TGCGCCAGCAGCCAAGATGCCCGTGGGACAGGGGGCGACGGCTACACCTTC. The encoded protein is CASSQDARGTGGDGYTF. The chain is built from TRBV4-1 and TRBJ1-2, with 12 bases fitting TRBD1. V dropped 0 bases and J dropped 8; count of bases not matched to a gene: 10. Per germline, CDR1 MGHRA and CDR2 YSYEKL. The CDR3 spans 17 residues.